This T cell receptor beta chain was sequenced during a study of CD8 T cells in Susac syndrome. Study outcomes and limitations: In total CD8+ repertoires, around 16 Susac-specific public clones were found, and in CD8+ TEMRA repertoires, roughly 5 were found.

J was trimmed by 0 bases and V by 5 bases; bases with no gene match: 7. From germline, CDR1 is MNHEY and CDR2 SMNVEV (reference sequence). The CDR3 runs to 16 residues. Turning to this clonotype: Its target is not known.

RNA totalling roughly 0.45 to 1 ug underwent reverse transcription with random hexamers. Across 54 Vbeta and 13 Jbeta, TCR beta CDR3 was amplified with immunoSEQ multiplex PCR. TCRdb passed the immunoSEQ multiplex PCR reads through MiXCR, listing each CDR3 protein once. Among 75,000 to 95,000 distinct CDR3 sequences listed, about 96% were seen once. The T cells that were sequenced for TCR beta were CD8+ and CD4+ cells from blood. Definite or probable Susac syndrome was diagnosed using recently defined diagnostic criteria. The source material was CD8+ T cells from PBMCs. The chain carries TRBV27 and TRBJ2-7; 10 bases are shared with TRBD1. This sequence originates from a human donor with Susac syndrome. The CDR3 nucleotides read TGTGCCAGCAGTCTGACAGGGGGCACCGTCTCCTACGAGCAGTACTTC. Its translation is CASSLTGGTVSYEQYF.